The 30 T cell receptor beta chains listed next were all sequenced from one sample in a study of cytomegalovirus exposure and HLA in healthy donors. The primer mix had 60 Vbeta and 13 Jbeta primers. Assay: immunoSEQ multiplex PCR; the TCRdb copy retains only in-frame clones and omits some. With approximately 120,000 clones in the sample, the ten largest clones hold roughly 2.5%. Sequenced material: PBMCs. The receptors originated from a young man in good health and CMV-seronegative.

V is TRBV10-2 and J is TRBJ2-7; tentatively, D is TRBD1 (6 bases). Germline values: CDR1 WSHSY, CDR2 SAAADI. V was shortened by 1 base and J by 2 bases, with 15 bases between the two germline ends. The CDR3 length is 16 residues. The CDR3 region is CASSELHSGQPYEQYF. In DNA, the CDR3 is TGCGCCAGCAGTGAGTTGCATTCGGGACAACCCTACGAGCAGTACTTC.

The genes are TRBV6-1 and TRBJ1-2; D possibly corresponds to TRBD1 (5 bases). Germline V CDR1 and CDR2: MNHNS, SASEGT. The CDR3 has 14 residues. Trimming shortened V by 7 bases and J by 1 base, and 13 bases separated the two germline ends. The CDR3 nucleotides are TGTGCCAGCACTCACGGGGGGGATAACTATGGCTACACCTTC. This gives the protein CASTHGGDNYGYTF.

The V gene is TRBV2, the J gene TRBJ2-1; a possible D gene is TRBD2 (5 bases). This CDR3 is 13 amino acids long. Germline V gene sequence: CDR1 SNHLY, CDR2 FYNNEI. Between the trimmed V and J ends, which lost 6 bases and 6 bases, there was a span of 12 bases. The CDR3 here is CASSALTSNEQFF. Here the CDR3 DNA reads TGTGCCAGCAGCGCCCTTACTAGCAATGAGCAGTTCTTC.

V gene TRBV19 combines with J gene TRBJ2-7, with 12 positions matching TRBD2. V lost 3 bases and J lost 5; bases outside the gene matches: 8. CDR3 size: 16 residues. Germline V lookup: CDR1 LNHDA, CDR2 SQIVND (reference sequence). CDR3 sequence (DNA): TGTGCCAGTAGTATCCGACTAGCGGGAGATGTAGACGAGCAGTACTTC. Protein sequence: CASSIRLAGDVDEQYF.

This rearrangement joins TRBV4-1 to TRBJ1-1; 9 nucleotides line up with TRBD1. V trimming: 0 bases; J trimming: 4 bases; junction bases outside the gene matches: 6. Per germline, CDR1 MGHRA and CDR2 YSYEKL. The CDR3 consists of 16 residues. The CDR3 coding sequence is TGCGCCAGCAGCCAAGATTCGGGACAGGGAGGCACTGAAGCTTTCTTT. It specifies CASSQDSGQGGTEAFF.

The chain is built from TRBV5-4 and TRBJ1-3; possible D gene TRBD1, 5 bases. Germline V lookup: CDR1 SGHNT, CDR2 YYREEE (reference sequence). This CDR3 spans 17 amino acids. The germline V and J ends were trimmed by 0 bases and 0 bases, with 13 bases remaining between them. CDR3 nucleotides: TGTGCCAGCAGCTTGGCCCAAATGGGGGGCTCTGGAAACACCATATATTTT. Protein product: CASSLAQMGGSGNTIYF.

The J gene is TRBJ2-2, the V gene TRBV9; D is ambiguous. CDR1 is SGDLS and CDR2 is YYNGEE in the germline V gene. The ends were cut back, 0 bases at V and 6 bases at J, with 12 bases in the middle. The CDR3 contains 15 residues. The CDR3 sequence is CASSVVPWSAGELFF. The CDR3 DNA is TGTGCCAGCAGCGTAGTACCCTGGTCGGCCGGGGAGCTGTTTTTT.

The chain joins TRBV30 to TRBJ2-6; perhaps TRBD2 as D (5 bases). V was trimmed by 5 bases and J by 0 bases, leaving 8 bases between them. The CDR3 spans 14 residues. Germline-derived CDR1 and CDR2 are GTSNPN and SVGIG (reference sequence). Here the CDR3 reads CAWSRGSGANVLTF. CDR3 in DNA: TGTGCCTGGTCCCGGGGCTCTGGGGCCAACGTCCTGACTTTC.

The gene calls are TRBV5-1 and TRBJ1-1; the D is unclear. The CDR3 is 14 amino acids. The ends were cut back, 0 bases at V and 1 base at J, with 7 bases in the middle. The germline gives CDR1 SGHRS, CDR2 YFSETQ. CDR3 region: CASSLGAGNTEAFF. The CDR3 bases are TGCGCCAGCAGCTTGGGGGCCGGGAACACTGAAGCTTTCTTT.

CDR3 sequence (DNA): TGTGCCAGCAGCCTTATCGTTGGTAGCGGGAGTGAGCAGTACTTC. This codes for CASSLIVGSGSEQYF. V is TRBV11-2 and J is TRBJ2-7; 9 nucleotides align to TRBD2. Germline V lookup: CDR1 SGHAT, CDR2 FQNNGV. The ends lost 5 bases at V and 7 bases at J; junction bases unmatched: 12. This CDR3 has 15 amino acids.

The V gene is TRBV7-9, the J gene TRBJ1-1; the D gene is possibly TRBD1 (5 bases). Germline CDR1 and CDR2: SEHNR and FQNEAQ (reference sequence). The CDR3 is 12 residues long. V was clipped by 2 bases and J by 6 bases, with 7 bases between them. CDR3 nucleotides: TGTGCCAGCAGCTTAAGCAGGGCTGAAGCTTTCTTT. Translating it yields CASSLSRAEAFF. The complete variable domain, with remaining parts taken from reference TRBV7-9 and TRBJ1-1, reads DTGVSQNPRHKITKRGQNVTFRCDPISEHNRLYWYRQTLGQGPEFLTYFQNEAQLEKSRLLSDRFSAERPKGSFSTLEIQRTEQGDSAMYLCASSLSRAEAFFGQGTRLTVV.

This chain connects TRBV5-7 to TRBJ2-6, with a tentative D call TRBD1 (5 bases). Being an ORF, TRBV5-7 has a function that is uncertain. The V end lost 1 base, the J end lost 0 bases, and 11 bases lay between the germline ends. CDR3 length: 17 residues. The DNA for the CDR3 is TGTGCCAGCAGCTTGAGACGACAGCACTCTGGGGCCAACGTCCTGACTTTC. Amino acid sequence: CASSLRRQHSGANVLTF.

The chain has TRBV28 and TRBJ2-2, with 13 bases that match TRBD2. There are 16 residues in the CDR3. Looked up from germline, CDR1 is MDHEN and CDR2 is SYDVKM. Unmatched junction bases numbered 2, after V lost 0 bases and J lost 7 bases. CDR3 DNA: TGTGCCAGCAGTTTATGGGGACTAGCGGGAATCGGGGAGCTGTTTTTT. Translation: CASSLWGLAGIGELFF.

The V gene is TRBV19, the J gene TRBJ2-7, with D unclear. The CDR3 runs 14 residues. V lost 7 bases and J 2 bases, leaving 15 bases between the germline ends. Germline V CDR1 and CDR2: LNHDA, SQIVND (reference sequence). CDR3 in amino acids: CASKPTTTTYEQYF. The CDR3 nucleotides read TGTGCCAGTAAACCCACTACGACGACCTACGAGCAGTACTTC.

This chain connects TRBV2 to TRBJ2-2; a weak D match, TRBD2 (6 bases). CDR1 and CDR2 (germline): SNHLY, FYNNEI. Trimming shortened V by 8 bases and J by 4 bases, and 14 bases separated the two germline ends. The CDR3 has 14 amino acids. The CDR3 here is CASRSGSGTGELFF. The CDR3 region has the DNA TGTGCCAGCCGGAGCGGGTCGGGCACCGGGGAGCTGTTTTTT.

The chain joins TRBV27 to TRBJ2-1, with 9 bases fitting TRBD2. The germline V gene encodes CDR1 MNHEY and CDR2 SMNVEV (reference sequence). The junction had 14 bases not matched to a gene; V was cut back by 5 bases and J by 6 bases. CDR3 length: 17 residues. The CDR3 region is CASSPYPPSGTTNEQFF. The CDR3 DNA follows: TGTGCCAGCAGTCCTTACCCTCCTAGCGGGACCACCAATGAGCAGTTCTTC.

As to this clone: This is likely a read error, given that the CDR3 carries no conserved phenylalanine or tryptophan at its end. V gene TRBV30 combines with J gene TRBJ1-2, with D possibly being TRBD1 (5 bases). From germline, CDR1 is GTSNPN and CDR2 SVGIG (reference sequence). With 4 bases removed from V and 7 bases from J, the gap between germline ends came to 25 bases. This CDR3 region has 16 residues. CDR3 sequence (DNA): TGTGCCTGGAACATCTTCGGAAGGGGCCGAAACCTTGGCTACACCCTC. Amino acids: CAWNIFGRGRNLGYTL.

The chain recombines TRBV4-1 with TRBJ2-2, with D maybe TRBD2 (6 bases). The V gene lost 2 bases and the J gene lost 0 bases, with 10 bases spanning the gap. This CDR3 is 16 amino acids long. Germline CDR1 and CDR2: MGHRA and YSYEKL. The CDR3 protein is CASSQSPSANTGELFF. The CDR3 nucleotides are TGCGCCAGCAGCCAATCCCCTAGCGCGAACACCGGGGAGCTGTTTTTT.

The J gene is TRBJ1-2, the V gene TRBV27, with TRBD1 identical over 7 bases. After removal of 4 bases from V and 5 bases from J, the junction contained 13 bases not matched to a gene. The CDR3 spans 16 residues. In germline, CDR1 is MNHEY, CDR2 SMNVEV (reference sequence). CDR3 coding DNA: TGTGCCAGCAGTTATACCCCGGGACAGTCGAATTATGGCTACACCTTC. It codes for CASSYTPGQSNYGYTF.

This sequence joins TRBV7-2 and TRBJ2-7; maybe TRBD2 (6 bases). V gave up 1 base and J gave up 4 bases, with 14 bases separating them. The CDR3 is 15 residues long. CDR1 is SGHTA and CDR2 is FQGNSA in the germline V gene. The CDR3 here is CASSLGSVGGYEQYF. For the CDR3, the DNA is TGTGCCAGCAGCTTAGGAAGTGTCGGAGGGTACGAGCAGTACTTC.

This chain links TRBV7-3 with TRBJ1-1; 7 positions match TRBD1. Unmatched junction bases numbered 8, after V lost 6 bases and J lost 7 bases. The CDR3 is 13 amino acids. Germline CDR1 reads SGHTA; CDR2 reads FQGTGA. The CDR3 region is CASSPTGNGEAFF. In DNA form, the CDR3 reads TGTGCCAGCAGTCCGACAGGGAACGGTGAAGCTTTCTTT.

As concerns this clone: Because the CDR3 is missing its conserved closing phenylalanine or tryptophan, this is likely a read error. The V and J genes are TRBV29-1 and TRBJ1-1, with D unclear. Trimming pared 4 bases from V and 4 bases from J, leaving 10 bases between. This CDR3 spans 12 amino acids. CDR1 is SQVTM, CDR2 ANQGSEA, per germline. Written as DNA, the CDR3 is TGCAGCGTTGTACGGGGATCCACTGAAGCTTTCTCT. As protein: CSVVRGSTEAFS.

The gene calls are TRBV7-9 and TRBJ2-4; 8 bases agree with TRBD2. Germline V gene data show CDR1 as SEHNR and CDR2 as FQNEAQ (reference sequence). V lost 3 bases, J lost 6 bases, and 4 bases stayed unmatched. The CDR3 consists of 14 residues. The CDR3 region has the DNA TGTGCCAGCAGCTTTAGCGCGGGGGGAAACATTCAGTACTTC. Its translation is CASSFSAGGNIQYF.

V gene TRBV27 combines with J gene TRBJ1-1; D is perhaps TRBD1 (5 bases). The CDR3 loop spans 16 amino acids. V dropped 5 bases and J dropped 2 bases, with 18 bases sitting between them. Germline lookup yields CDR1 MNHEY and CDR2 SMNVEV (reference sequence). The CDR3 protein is CASSPFGGVRNTEAFF. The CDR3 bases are TGTGCCAGCAGTCCCTTCGGAGGGGTTAGAAACACTGAAGCTTTCTTT.

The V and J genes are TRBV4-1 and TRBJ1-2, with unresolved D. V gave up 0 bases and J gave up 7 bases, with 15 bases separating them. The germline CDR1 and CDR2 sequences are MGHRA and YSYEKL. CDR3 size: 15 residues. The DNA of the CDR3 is TGCGCCAGCAGCCAAGATCCGCCGGGTCTTGGTGGCTACACCTTC. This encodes CASSQDPPGLGGYTF.

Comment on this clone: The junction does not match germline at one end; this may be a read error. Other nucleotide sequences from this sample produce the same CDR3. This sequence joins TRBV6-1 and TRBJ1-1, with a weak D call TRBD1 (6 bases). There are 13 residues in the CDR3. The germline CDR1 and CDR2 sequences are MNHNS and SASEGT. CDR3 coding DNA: TGTGCCAGCAGTACAGCCGGGGACACTGAGGCTTTCTTT. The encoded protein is CASSTAGDTEAFF.

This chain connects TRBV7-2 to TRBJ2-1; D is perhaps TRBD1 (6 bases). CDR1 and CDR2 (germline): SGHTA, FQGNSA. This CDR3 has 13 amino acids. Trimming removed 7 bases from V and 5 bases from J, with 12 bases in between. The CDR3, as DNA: TGTGCCAGCATCCTGGACAGCAACAATGAGCAGTTCTTC. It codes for CASILDSNNEQFF.

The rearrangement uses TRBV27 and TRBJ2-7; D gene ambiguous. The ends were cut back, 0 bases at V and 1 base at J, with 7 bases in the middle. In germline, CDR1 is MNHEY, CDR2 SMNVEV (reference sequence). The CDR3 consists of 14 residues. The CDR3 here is CASSLSPLSYEQYF. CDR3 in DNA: TGTGCCAGCAGTTTATCGCCCCTATCCTACGAGCAGTACTTC.

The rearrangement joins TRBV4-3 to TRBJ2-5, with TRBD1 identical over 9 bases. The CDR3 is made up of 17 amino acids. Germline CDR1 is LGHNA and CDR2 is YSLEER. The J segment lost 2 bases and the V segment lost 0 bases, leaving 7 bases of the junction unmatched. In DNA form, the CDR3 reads TGCGCCAGCAGCCAAGAATATGGGACAGGGACACAAGAGACCCAGTACTTC. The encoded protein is CASSQEYGTGTQETQYF.

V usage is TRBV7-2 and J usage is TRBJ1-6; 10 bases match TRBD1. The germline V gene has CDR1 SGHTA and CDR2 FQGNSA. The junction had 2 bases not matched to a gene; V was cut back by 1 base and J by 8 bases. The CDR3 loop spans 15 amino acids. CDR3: CASSLVGQGYSPLHF. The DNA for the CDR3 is TGTGCCAGCAGCTTAGTGGGACAGGGGTATTCACCCCTCCACTTT.